One sample yielded the 21 T cell receptor beta chains listed below, sequenced in a study of T-cell memory formation after mild COVID-19. TCRdb reanalysed the 5' RACE reads using MiXCR and keeps one entry per CDR3 protein. The sample carries roughly 220,000 distinct CDR3 sequences, 9.5% recorded once. Sequencing was done on a sample of PBMCs or a T cell subset sorted from them (not recorded which). These receptors originate from a man between 18 and 35 years old who had mild COVID-19 (a few samples of this study predate the infection). Cell type and time point are not known.

This clonotype was counted between two and nine times. The chain links TRBV18 to TRBJ1-4; TRBD1 is a possible D gene (5 bases). Per germline, CDR1 KGHSH and CDR2 LQKENI. V lost 0 bases, J lost 3 bases, and 14 bases lay in between. The CDR3 length is 17 residues. The CDR3 here is CASSPPRGDGSNEKLFF. DNA of the CDR3: TGTGCCAGCTCACCACCACGTGGGGACGGCTCTAATGAAAAACTGTTTTTT.

This clonotype was seen at least ten times. At one boundary the junction diverges from the germline segment, which might be a read error. The J gene is TRBJ2-3, the V gene TRBV5-1; D is possibly TRBD1 or TRBD2 (5 bases each). Germline CDR1 reads SGHRS; CDR2 reads YFSETQ. The CDR3 totals 13 residues. Written as DNA, the CDR3 is TGTGCCAGCAGCTGGGACAGCACAGATACGCAGTATTTT. This sequence encodes CASSWDSTDTQYF. The full variable domain, its missing parts supplied by reference TRBV5-1 and TRBJ2-3, is KAGVTQTPRYLIKTRGQQVTLSCSPISGHRSVSWYQQTPGQGLQFLFEYFSETQRNKGNFPGRFSGRQFSNSRSEMNVSTLELGDSALYLCASSWDSTDTQYFGPGTRLTVL.

This clonotype was observed many times. The chain recombines TRBV5-1 with TRBJ2-7; D tentatively fits TRBD1 or TRBD2 (5 bases each). Germline lookup yields CDR1 SGHRS and CDR2 YFSETQ. This CDR3 is 15 amino acids long. V was shortened by 1 base and J by 1 base, with 12 bases between the two germline ends. CDR3 in DNA: TGCGCCAGCAGCTTGCAGCCTGGGGGTTCCTACGAGCAGTACGTC. Translation gives CASSLQPGGSYEQYV.

A few counts support this clonotype. The rearrangement uses TRBV15 and TRBJ1-5; D gene unclear. The CDR3 runs 14 residues. V dropped 6 bases and J dropped 1 base, with 10 bases sitting between them. From germline, CDR1 is LNHNV and CDR2 YYDKDF (reference sequence). The CDR3 sequence: CATRTWESNQPQHF. The CDR3 DNA is TGTGCCACCAGAACGTGGGAGAGCAATCAGCCCCAGCATTTT.

This clonotype was seen more than once but under ten times. The V call is TRBV19, the J call TRBJ1-2, with D possibly being TRBD1 (5 bases). Trimming pared 4 bases from V and 4 bases from J, leaving 13 bases between. The CDR3 runs to 14 residues. Germline V gene lookup returns CDR1 LNHDA and CDR2 SQIVND (reference sequence). DNA for the CDR3: TGTGCCAGTAGTAGGGGTCCAGGGCTCTATGGCTACACCTTC. Translated, it gives CASSRGPGLYGYTF. The full variable domain, completed using reference TRBV19 and TRBJ1-2, is DGGITQSPKYLFRKEGQNVTLSCEQNLNHDAMYWYRQDPGQGLRLIYYSQIVNDFQKGDIAEGYSVSREKKESFPLTVTSAQKNPTAFYLCASSRGPGLYGYTFGSGTRLTVV.

The rearrangement links TRBV14 to TRBJ1-2; D possibly corresponds to TRBD1 (5 bases). The CDR3 has 15 residues. Trimming removed 4 bases from V and 2 bases from J, with 14 bases in between. In germline, CDR1 is SGHDN, CDR2 FVKESK. The CDR3 region is CASSRSGRANYGYTF. The CDR3 region has the DNA TGTGCCAGCAGCCGGTCAGGGAGGGCGAACTATGGCTACACCTTC.

CDR3 DNA sequence: TGTGCCAGCAGCTTGGACGGGAGGGGGCCCCAGCATTTT. It is translated as CASSLDGRGPQHF. The chain carries TRBV7-3 and TRBJ1-5; D might be TRBD1 (5 bases). Germline-derived CDR1 and CDR2 are SGHTA and FQGTGA. Trimming shortened V by 3 bases and J by 9 bases, and 12 bases separated the two germline ends. The CDR3 has 13 amino acids. Full variable domain (outside the CDR3, taken from reference TRBV7-3 and TRBJ1-5): GAGVSQTPSNKVTEKGKYVELRCDPISGHTALYWYRQSLGQGPEFLIYFQGTGAADDSGLPNDRFFAVRPEGSVSTLKIQRTERGDSAVYLCASSLDGRGPQHFGDGTRLSIL.

This clonotype showed up many times. The chain combines TRBV6-5 with TRBJ1-6, with a tentative D call TRBD1 (5 bases). Germline CDR1 MNHEY, CDR2 SVGAGI. Trimming cost V 7 bases and J 8 bases, with 15 bases left between them. This CDR3 contains 14 residues. CDR3 in amino acids: CASMQGGLDSPLHF. The CDR3 DNA reads as TGTGCCAGCATGCAGGGAGGGCTTGATTCACCCCTCCACTTT.

This clonotype was seen a few times. Written as DNA, the CDR3 is TGTGCCAGCAGCTCGGGACAGCATACCGGGGAGCTGTTTTTT. Translating it yields CASSSGQHTGELFF. The rearrangement links TRBV5-4 to TRBJ2-2, with 7 bases that match TRBD1. Germline CDR1 SGHNT, CDR2 YYREEE (reference sequence). The CDR3 covers 14 residues. V shed 3 bases and J 5 bases; nucleotides not matched to a gene: 4.

This clonotype was detected ten times or more. The genes are TRBV4-1 and TRBJ1-4, with D tentatively TRBD1 (5 bases). Trimming stripped 0 bases from V and 0 bases from J, with 14 bases between. This CDR3 contains 18 residues. Per germline, CDR1 MGHRA and CDR2 YSYEKL. The CDR3 DNA is TGCGCCAGCAGCCAAGATCGGGGCACCGATGCAACTAATGAAAAACTGTTTTTT. It yields the protein CASSQDRGTDATNEKLFF.

J is TRBJ1-5 and V is TRBV7-2; the D gene is possibly TRBD1 (5 bases). This CDR3 has 17 amino acids. Germline CDR1 SGHTA, CDR2 FQGNSA. Trimming pared 1 base from V and 0 bases from J, leaving 13 bases between. The CDR3 here is CASSLVPGPYSNQPQHF. CDR3 coding DNA: TGTGCCAGCAGCTTAGTTCCAGGGCCATATAGCAATCAGCCCCAGCATTTT. The full variable domain, with the rest looked up from reference TRBV7-2 and TRBJ1-5, is GAGVSQSPSNKVTEKGKDVELRCDPISGHTALYWYRQSLGQGLEFLIYFQGNSAPDKSGLPSDRFSAERTGGSVSTLTIQRTQQEDSAVYLCASSLVPGPYSNQPQHFGDGTRLSIL.

This rearrangement joins TRBV19 to TRBJ1-6; D gene unclear. V shed 0 bases and J shed 13 bases, with 10 bases lying between them. The CDR3 has 13 amino acids. In germline, CDR1 is LNHDA, CDR2 SQIVND (reference sequence). CDR3 DNA: TGTGCCAGTAGTATAGATCCCGGGTACCCCCTCCACTTT. Protein product: CASSIDPGYPLHF.

This clonotype was seen only a few times. The chain uses TRBV24-1 and TRBJ2-3; weak D call: TRBD1 (5 bases). Trimming left V 3 bases short and J 2 bases short, with 11 bases between. Germline V CDR1 and CDR2: KGHDR, SFDVKD. This CDR3 spans 15 amino acids. The CDR3: CATSDDSKITDTQYF. In DNA form, the CDR3 reads TGTGCCACCAGTGATGACAGCAAGATCACAGATACGCAGTATTTT.

This clonotype was recorded many times. V gene TRBV6-6 combines with J gene TRBJ2-3, with TRBD2 matching 9 bases. Germline V gene data show CDR1 as MNHNY and CDR2 as SVGAGI (reference sequence). The CDR3 is 15 residues long. J gave up 1 base and V 6 bases, and 5 bases lay outside the gene matches. The CDR3 region has the DNA TGTGCCAGCAGCCTGCGGGGGGGCGGCACAGATACGCAGTATTTT. It translates to CASSLRGGGTDTQYF.

The chain employs TRBV7-3 and TRBJ2-1; D is tentatively TRBD1 or TRBD2 (5 bases each). CDR3 size: 15 residues. Trimming left V 1 base short and J 4 bases short, with 11 bases between. Germline CDR1 is SGHTA and CDR2 is FQGTGA. The CDR3 protein is CASSLSRGRYNEQFF. The CDR3 bases are TGTGCCAGCAGCTTAAGTCGGGGACGGTACAATGAGCAGTTCTTC. Filled out from reference TRBV7-3 and TRBJ2-1, the complete variable domain reads GAGVSQTPSNKVTEKGKYVELRCDPISGHTALYWYRQSLGQGPEFLIYFQGTGAADDSGLPNDRFFAVRPEGSVSTLKIQRTERGDSAVYLCASSLSRGRYNEQFFGPGTRLTVL.

The chain couples TRBV7-8 to TRBJ1-1; 9 bases are a match to TRBD1. This CDR3 is 17 amino acids long. Germline CDR1 SGHVS, CDR2 FQNEAQ. J gave up 0 bases and V 3 bases, and 8 bases lay outside the gene matches. This CDR3 is CASSFPGQGILNTEAFF. Here the CDR3 DNA reads TGTGCCAGCAGCTTCCCGGGACAGGGCATATTGAACACTGAAGCTTTCTTT.

This clonotype was found a few times. CDR3 in amino acids: CASSPGTGIGELFF. The CDR3 nucleotides read TGTGCCAGCAGCCCCGGGACAGGGATCGGGGAGCTGTTTTTT. The chain links TRBV7-7 to TRBJ2-2; 9 positions match TRBD1. V shed 5 bases and J 7 bases; nucleotides not matched to a gene: 5. Germline loops: CDR1 SSHAT, CDR2 FNYEAQ (reference sequence). The CDR3 has 14 amino acids.

This clonotype was counted at least ten times. The chain recombines TRBV18 with TRBJ1-5; TRBD1 might be the D (5 bases). V was pared by 3 bases and J by 7 bases, with 7 bases between. This CDR3 comprises 12 residues. Germline lookup yields CDR1 KGHSH and CDR2 LQKENI. DNA of the CDR3: TGTGCCAGCTCACCTCAGGGACAGCCCCAGCATTTT. Protein product: CASSPQGQPQHF.

This clonotype showed up just a few times. The V and J genes are TRBV19 and TRBJ2-1; D is ambiguous. Germline V CDR1 and CDR2: LNHDA, SQIVND (reference sequence). Trimming took 4 bases from V and 5 from J, leaving 6 bases between them. CDR3 size: 12 residues. The CDR3: CASSTPNNEQFF. Written as DNA, the CDR3 is TGTGCCAGTAGTACGCCTAACAATGAGCAGTTCTTC.

This clonotype was detected many times. The chain carries TRBV7-9 and TRBJ2-7; D uncertain. V shed 3 bases and J shed 6 bases, with 12 bases lying between them. CDR1 is SEHNR and CDR2 is FQNEAQ in the germline V gene (reference sequence). This CDR3 is 13 amino acids long. In nucleotides, the CDR3 is TGTGCCAGCAGCTTGGATGGGTCAGCCGAGCAGTACTTC. It codes for CASSLDGSAEQYF.

The rearrangement links TRBV9 to TRBJ2-5; 7 bases align to TRBD1. CDR3 length: 14 amino acids. The germline CDR1 and CDR2 sequences are SGDLS and YYNGEE. Unmatched junction bases numbered 2, after V lost 0 bases and J lost 3 bases. The DNA of the CDR3 is TGTGCCAGCAGCGTAGGACAGGGTGAAGAGACCCAGTACTTC. Translating gives CASSVGQGEETQYF.